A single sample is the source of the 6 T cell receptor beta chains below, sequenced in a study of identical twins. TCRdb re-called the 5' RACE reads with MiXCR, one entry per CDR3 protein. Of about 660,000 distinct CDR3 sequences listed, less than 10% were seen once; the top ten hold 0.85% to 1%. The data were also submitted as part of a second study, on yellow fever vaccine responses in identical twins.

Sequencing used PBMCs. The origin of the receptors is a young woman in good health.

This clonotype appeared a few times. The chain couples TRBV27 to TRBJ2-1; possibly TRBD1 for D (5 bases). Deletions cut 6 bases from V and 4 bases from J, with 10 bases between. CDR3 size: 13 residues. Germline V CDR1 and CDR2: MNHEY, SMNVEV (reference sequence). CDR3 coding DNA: TGTGCCAGCAGGTCTACAGGTTACAATGAGCAGTTCTTC. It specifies CASRSTGYNEQFF.

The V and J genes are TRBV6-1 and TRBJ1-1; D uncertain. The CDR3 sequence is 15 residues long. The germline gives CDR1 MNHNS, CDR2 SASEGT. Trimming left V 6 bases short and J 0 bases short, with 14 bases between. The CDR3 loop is CASSPGGWMNTEAFF. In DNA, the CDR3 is TGTGCCAGCAGCCCGGGAGGGTGGATGAACACTGAAGCTTTCTTT.

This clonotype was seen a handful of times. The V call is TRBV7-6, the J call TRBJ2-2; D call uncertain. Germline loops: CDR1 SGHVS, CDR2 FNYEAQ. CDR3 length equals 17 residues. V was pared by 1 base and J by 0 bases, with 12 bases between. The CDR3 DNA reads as TGTGCCAGCAGCTTAGGTCCGGGCCGTTCGAACACCGGGGAGCTGTTTTTT. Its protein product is CASSLGPGRSNTGELFF.

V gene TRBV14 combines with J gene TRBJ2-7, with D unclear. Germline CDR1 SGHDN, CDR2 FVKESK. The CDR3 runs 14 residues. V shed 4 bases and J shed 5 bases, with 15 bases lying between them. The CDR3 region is CASSPPMGNHEQYF. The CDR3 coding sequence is TGTGCCAGCAGCCCCCCGATGGGGAACCACGAGCAGTACTTC.

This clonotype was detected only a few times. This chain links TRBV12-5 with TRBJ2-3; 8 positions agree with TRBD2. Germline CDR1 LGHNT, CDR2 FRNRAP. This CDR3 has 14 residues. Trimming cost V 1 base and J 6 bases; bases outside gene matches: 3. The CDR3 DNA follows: TGTGCTAGTGGTTTGGGACTAGCGTCTGATACGCAGTATTTT. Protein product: CASGLGLASDTQYF. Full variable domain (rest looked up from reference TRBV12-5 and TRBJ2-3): DARVTQTPRHKVTEMGQEVTMRCQPILGHNTVFWYRQTMMQGLELLAYFRNRAPLDDSGMPKDRFSAEMPDATLATLKIQPSEPRDSAVYFCASGLGLASDTQYFGPGTRLTVL.

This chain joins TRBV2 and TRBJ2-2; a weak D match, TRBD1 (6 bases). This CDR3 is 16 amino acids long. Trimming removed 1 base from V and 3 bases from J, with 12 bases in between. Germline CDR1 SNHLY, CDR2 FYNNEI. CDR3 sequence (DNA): TGTGCCAGCAGTGAAGATGCAGGGGTGGACACCGGGGAGCTGTTTTTT. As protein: CASSEDAGVDTGELFF.